This T cell receptor (beta chain) was captured in a study of T cells in Graves' hyperthyroidism and ophthalmopathy. Regions amplified from RNA transcripts were the TCR beta CDR3 regions. An initial round of RT-PCR targeting the TCR CDR3 relied on the HTBI primer set. Each CDR3 protein is one row after TCRdb ran MiXCR on the multiplex PCR reads. The profile shows roughly 570,000 distinct CDR3 sequences, around 16% of them singletons. General study findings and limits: A median 6.5 months before onset, the model predicted ophthalmopathy.

The V gene's germline CDR1 is KGHDR and CDR2 SFDVKD. V was trimmed by 1 base and J by 0 bases, leaving 12 bases between them. CDR3 length: 16 amino acids. Points on this clonotype: Antigen specificity is unknown.

V and J are TRBV24-1 and TRBJ2-7; D tentatively reads TRBD1 or TRBD2 (5 bases each). The TCR originated in a woman aged 25-40 years with Graves' hyperthyroidism. Sequences were obtained from blood. CDR3 in DNA: TGTGCCACCAGTGATTTACGGGGCCCCAGCTCCTACGAGCAGTACTTC. Translated, it gives CATSDLRGPSSYEQYF.